This T cell receptor (beta chain) was sequenced for a study of shared clonotypes between healthy human individuals. Concerning this clone itself: The antigen is unknown.

Assay used: immunoSEQ multiplex PCR; TCRdb lists only in-frame clones, some missing. The table has about 1.1 million clones, 70% to 85% seen once. General observations from the study: Among the subsets, naive ones generally showed larger estimated richness than memory ones.

The sequence was collected from a man between 18 and 35 years old in good health. Some clones in this sample may be carry-over from other donors' samples. Material: memory CD4+ T cells from PBMCs. Subset: CD45RA-negative fraction.

CDR3: CASSIVPSGSSVDTQYF. DNA for the CDR3: TGTGCCAGTAGTATTGTCCCTAGCGGGAGTTCGGTAGATACGCAGTATTTT. This chain connects TRBV19 to TRBJ2-3, with TRBD2 matching 10 bases. Looked up from germline, CDR1 is LNHDA and CDR2 is SQIVND (reference sequence). The CDR3 spans 17 residues. V shed 3 bases, J shed 5 bases, and the junction held 11 bases outside the gene matches.